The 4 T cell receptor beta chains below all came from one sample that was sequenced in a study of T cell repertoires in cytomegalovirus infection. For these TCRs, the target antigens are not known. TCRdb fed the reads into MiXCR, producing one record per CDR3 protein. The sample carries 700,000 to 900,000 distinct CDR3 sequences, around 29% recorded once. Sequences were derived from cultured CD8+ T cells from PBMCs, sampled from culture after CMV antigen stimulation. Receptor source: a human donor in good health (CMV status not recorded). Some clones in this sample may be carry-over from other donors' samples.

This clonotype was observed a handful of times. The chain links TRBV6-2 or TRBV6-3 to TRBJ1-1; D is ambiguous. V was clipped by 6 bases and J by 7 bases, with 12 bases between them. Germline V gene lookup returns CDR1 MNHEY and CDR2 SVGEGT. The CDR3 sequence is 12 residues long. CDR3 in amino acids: CASSLTGNEAFF. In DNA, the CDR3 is TGTGCCAGCAGCCTCACTGGAAATGAAGCTTTCTTT.

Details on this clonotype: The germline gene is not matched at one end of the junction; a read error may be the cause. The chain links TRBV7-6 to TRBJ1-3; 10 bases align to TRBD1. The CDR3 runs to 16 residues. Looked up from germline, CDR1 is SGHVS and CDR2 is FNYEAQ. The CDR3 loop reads CASSATGTGAGNTIYF. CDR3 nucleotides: TGTGCTAGCAGCGCAACCGGGACAGGGGCTGGAAACACCATATATTTT.

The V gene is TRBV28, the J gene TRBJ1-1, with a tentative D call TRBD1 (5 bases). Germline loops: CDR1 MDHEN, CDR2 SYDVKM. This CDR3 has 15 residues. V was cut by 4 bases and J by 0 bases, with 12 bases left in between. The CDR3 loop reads CASSSRDLLNTEAFF. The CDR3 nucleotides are TGTGCCAGCAGTTCGCGGGACCTACTGAACACTGAAGCTTTCTTT.

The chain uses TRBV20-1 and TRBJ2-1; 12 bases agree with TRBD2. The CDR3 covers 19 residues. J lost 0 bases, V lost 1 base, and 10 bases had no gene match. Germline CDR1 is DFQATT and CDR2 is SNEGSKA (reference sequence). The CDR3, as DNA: TGCAGTGCTAGAGCCCCTAGCGGGGGGGACCAAAGCTCCTACAATGAGCAGTTCTTC. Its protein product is CSARAPSGGDQSSYNEQFF.